The 3 T cell receptor beta chains reported below all come from one sample, sequenced in a study of regulatory T cells in long-lasting Graves disease. Time point indicated: newly diagnosed GD, antithyroid drugs for less than 3 months. Making the TCR library involved RNA that had been extracted from PBMCs. Arm-PCR of CDR3 regions and iRepertoire HTBI primers were used to build TCR beta libraries. TCRdb analysed the multiplex PCR reads with MiXCR anew, one entry per CDR3 protein. The data show 500,000 or so distinct CDR3 sequences, approximately 14% seen once. These same records also appear under a second study, on T cells in Graves' hyperthyroidism and ophthalmopathy.

Sequencing used peripheral blood mononuclear cells (PBMCs), obtained at new diagnosis, from a patient treated with antithyroid drugs. All receptors come from a woman in her forties or fifties with Graves disease.

There are many counts of this clonotype. V usage is TRBV5-1 and J usage is TRBJ1-5; D uncertain. V was cut by 2 bases and J by 5 bases, with 11 bases left in between. The CDR3 runs to 14 residues. Germline V gene lookup returns CDR1 SGHRS and CDR2 YFSETQ. CDR3 nucleotide sequence: TGCGCCAGCAGCTTAGGAGGGAAGGATCAGCCCCAGCATTTT. Amino acids: CASSLGGKDQPQHF.

This clonotype occurred many times. CDR3 coding DNA: TGTGCCAGCTCAACCTACGATGGAAACACCATATATTTT. Encoded protein: CASSTYDGNTIYF. The chain joins TRBV18 to TRBJ1-3; D gene uncertain. Germline CDR1 and CDR2: KGHSH and LQKENI. The CDR3 extends over 13 amino acids. Trimming shortened V by 5 bases and J by 3 bases, and 8 bases separated the two germline ends.

This clonotype was seen repeatedly, ten times or more. The J gene is TRBJ1-1, the V gene TRBV28; D is unresolved. The CDR3 totals 11 residues. CDR1 and CDR2 from the germline V gene are MDHEN and SYDVKM. V was shortened by 5 bases and J by 6 bases, with 7 bases between the two germline ends. The CDR3 DNA is TGTGCCAGCAGTAGCCACGCTGAAGCTTTCTTT. The encoded protein is CASSSHAEAFF.